The T cell receptor (beta chain) under discussion was sequenced for a study of blood T cells in healthy people across ages. Across the study: The template switching approach captured approximately one barcoded beta molecule for every two T cells.

A second PCR, run for 7 to 11 cycles, used a sample-barcoded 5' primer plus a J-beta primer mix. From the 5' RACE reads, TCRdb called clonotypes with MiXCR, one entry per CDR3 protein. The data show approximately 800,000 distinct CDR3 sequences, about 59% seen once. The length of the CDR3 is 13 residues. Germline-derived CDR1 and CDR2 are SNHLY and FYNNEI. Trimming cost V 4 bases and J 4 bases, with 5 bases left between them. Sequencing was done on a sample of blood. The sequence was obtained from a man in his thirties or forties in good health. V gene TRBV2 combines with J gene TRBJ1-6; no clear D gene. Here the CDR3 DNA reads TGTGCCAGCAGTGGGGATTATAATTCACCCCTCCACTTT. It encodes CASSGDYNSPLHF.